This T cell receptor (beta chain) was obtained from a study of T cell repertoires in cytomegalovirus infection. As for the study in general: An indication of both CMV infection and matching HLA type came from public TCR beta signatures. Study-level points and caveats: In two of eight donors, the top clonotype was HLA-C-restricted CMV-specific.

Between the trimmed V and J ends, which lost 0 bases and 2 bases, there was a span of 17 bases. Looked up from germline, CDR1 is SGHRS and CDR2 is YFSETQ. The CDR3 spans 17 residues. As regards this clonotype: Its specificity is unknown.

TCRdb re-called the reads through MiXCR, storing one row per CDR3 protein. The profile covers about 600,000 distinct CDR3 sequences, with about 24% appearing a single time and roughly 8% taken by the ten largest. What was sequenced was CD8+ T cells from PBMCs. The receptor was isolated from a human donor in good health (CMV status not recorded). Some clones in this sample may be carry-over from other donors' samples. The J gene is TRBJ1-1, the V gene TRBV5-1; the D gene is possibly TRBD1 (5 bases). The CDR3 loop reads CASSLVRQSYINTEAFF. The CDR3, as DNA: TGCGCCAGCAGCTTGGTGAGACAGTCTTATATTAACACTGAAGCTTTCTTT. The variable domain in full, with the rest retrieved from reference TRBV5-1 and TRBJ1-1, is KAGVTQTPRYLIKTRGQQVTLSCSPISGHRSVSWYQQTPGQGLQFLFEYFSETQRNKGNFPGRFSGRQFSNSRSEMNVSTLELGDSALYLCASSLVRQSYINTEAFFGQGTRLTVV.